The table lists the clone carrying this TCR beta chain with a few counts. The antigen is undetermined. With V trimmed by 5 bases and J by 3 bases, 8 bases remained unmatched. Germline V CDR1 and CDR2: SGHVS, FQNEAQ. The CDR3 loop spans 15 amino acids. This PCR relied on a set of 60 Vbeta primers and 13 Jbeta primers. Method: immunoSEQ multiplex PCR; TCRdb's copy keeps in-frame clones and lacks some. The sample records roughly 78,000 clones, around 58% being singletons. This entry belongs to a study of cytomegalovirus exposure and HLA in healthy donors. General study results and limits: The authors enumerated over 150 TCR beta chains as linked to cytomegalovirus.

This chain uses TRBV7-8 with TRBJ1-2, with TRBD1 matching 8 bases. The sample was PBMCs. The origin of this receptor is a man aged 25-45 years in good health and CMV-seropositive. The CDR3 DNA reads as TGTGCCAGCAGCGGACAGGGAGACCGGTACTATGGCTACACCTTC. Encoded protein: CASSGQGDRYYGYTF.